This record concerns one T cell receptor beta chain sequence. The data are from a study of T cell responses to AZD1222 COVID-19 vaccine. Germline V gene sequence: CDR1 MGHRA, CDR2 YSYEKL. Germline trimming cut 8 bases from V and 5 bases from J; bases unmatched to any gene: 11. This CDR3 has 15 amino acids. Profiled with immunoSEQ multiplex PCR; TCRdb holds only in-frame clones, not every one. The table records roughly 180,000 clones, around 92% of them present only once. This chain links TRBV4-1 with TRBJ2-1, with 8 bases lining up with TRBD2. Sequenced here: peripheral blood, sampled on day 0 of AZD1222 vaccination. The clonotype originates from an adult in good health. The CDR3 reads CASGGRTSYHNEQFF. Here the CDR3 DNA reads TGCGCCAGCGGCGGGAGGACTAGTTACCACAATGAGCAGTTCTTC.